Described below is a single T cell receptor (beta chain) sequence and its context. What it recognizes is unknown. Sample-barcoded 5' priming and a J-beta primer mix drove a second PCR of roughly 7 to 11 cycles. TCRdb passed the 5' RACE reads through MiXCR, listing each CDR3 protein once. The data contain 650,000 to 900,000 distinct CDR3 sequences, around 62% of them singletons. The CDR3 loop spans 17 amino acids. Germline V gene data show CDR1 as SGDLS and CDR2 as YYNGEE. Trimming at V came to 4 bases and at J to 8 bases, leaving 17 bases not matched to a gene. This record comes from a study of blood T cells in healthy people across ages. General study points: CMV status of donors was unknown, possibly confounding expanded clonotype changes.

Peripheral blood samples of 9 to 10 milliliters were drawn from each donor. The TCR originated in a man aged 30-40 years in good health. The chain links TRBV9 to TRBJ1-2, with 10 bases aligning to TRBD1. Sequenced sample: blood. The DNA for the CDR3 is TGTGCCAGCAGCTCACGACAGGGGGCTAGTGGCAAATCCGGCTACACCTTC. It encodes CASSSRQGASGKSGYTF.